A few counts support the clone carrying this T cell receptor (beta chain). The antigen is unknown. The sample is drawn from a study of T cells in Graves' hyperthyroidism and ophthalmopathy. Whole-study findings and limits: Expanded thyroid clonotypes (above 0.001) were mostly also found in blood.

No ophthalmopathy progression within 18 months constituted stable Graves' hyperthyroidism. Fresh peripheral blood, roughly 10 ml of it, supplied the PBMCs. RNA transcripts yielded amplified TCR beta CDR3 regions. The HTBI primer set was used in a first-round RT-PCR of the TCR CDR3. From the multiplex PCR reads, TCRdb called clonotypes with MiXCR, one entry per CDR3 protein. The sample includes hundreds of thousands of distinct CDR3 sequences, 38% of them seen just once. The V and J ends lost 3 bases and 3 bases, in that order; junction bases with no gene match: 7. This CDR3 comprises 15 residues. The germline V gene encodes CDR1 SGHAT and CDR2 FQNNGV.

This TCR was recovered from a young man with Graves' hyperthyroidism. Sequences were obtained from blood. The chain is built from TRBV11-2 and TRBJ2-7, with TRBD1 matching 8 bases. This chain's CDR3 is CASSFLGQGGYEQYF. The CDR3 nucleotides read TGTGCCAGCAGCTTCCTCGGACAGGGCGGCTACGAGCAGTACTTC.